These T cell receptor beta chains were read from a single sample in a study of blood T cell repertoires in COVID-19. Here immunoSEQ multiplex PCR was the method, and the copy in TCRdb shows in-frame clones only, minus some. Here the sample spans under 350,000 clones, around 89% being singletons. What was sequenced was peripheral blood. All receptors come from a man aged 35 to 55 with acute or convalescent COVID-19. CDR3s include the opening cysteine and the closing phenylalanine or tryptophan. The D gene is left open where the match is weak. Where a row states a size, it is once, few, many or the class of an expanded clone; other rows omit it.

>19|TRBJ1-1|-|TRBV4-1|TRBD1
CASSQDPLDRGLMNTEAFF
TGCGCCAGCAGCCAAGATCCCTTGGACAGGGGGCTCATGAACACTGAAGCTTTCTTT
>13|TRBJ1-1|-|TRBV15|TRBD1
CATSRDPGQGGVF
TGTGCCACCAGCAGAGATCCGGGACAGGGAGGTGTCTTT
>15|TRBJ2-1|-|TRBV5-8|-
CASSTYRASYNEQFF
TGTGCCAGCAGCACCTACAGGGCTTCCTACAATGAGCAGTTCTTC
>12|TRBJ2-1|-|TRBV5-6|TRBD1
CASSLTGGGGFF
TGTGCCAGCAGCCTGACAGGGGGCGGAGGTTTCTTC
>13|TRBJ1-1|-|TRBV19|-
CASSIMGGTEAFF
TGTGCCAGTAGTATAATGGGCGGGACTGAAGCTTTCTTT
>13|TRBJ2-1|-|TRBV19|-
CASTVTGGVEQFF
TGTGCCAGTACCGTAACGGGGGGCGTAGAGCAGTTCTTC
>17|TRBJ1-6|-|TRBV7-8|TRBD1
CASSPGQGAQNNSPLHF
TGTGCCAGCAGCCCGGGACAGGGGGCGCAGAATAATTCACCCCTCCACTTT
>15|TRBJ1-2|-|TRBV5-1|TRBD1
CASSRSQGTLYGYTF
TGCGCCAGCAGCCGGTCACAGGGGACCCTTTATGGCTACACCTTC
>14|TRBJ1-2|-|TRBV24-1|-
CATSDSWTAYGYTF
TGTGCCACCAGTGATTCGTGGACAGCCTATGGCTACACCTTC
>13|TRBJ1-2|-|TRBV25-1|TRBD1
CASSTQGANGYTF
TGTGCCAGCAGTACACAGGGGGCAAATGGCTACACCTTC
>13|TRBJ2-3|-|TRBV6-5|-
CASSYSLSDTQYF
TGTGCCAGCAGTTACTCCCTCTCGGATACGCAGTATTTT
>19|TRBJ2-2|once|TRBV10-1|-
CASSESRSWTPRGTGELFF
TGCGCCAGCAGTGAGTCGCGTTCATGGACCCCCAGGGGCACCGGGGAGCTGTTTTTT
>14|TRBJ1-1|-|TRBV18|-
CASSVGAGDSEAFF
TGTGCCAGCTCAGTTGGGGCAGGGGATTCAGAAGCTTTCTTT
>14|TRBJ2-7|-|TRBV3-1/TRBV3-2|-
CASSRRGATYEQYF
TGTGCCAGCAGCAGGAGGGGAGCAACCTACGAGCAGTACTTC
>15|TRBJ1-4|-|TRBV2|-
CASSVFGGSNEKLFF
TGTGCCAGCAGTGTGTTTGGGGGCTCGAATGAAAAACTGTTTTTT
>14|TRBJ1-1|-|TRBV2|TRBD1
CASSSRTGDTEAFF
TGTGCCAGCAGTTCCCGGACAGGGGACACTGAAGCTTTCTTT
>14|TRBJ1-2|-|TRBV4-1|TRBD1
CASSQEGTDYGYTF
TGCGCCAGCAGCCAAGAGGGGACAGACTATGGCTACACCTTC
>14|TRBJ2-2|-|TRBV5-1|TRBD1
CASSMGQITGELFF
TGCGCCAGCAGCATGGGACAGATAACCGGGGAGCTGTTTTTT
>13|TRBJ2-3|-|TRBV2|-
CASSVGGPDTQYF
TGTGCCAGCAGTGTCGGGGGGCCAGATACGCAGTATTTT
>15|TRBJ2-3|-|TRBV24-1|TRBD1
CATSDLGQGAYTQYF
TGTGCCACCAGTGATTTAGGCCAGGGGGCCTATACGCAGTATTTT
>13|TRBJ1-5|-|TRBV2|-
CASNGRGDQPQHF
TGTGCCAGCAATGGAAGGGGCGATCAGCCCCAGCATTTT
>13|TRBJ2-4|-|TRBV19|-
CASSINPLNIQYF
TGTGCCAGTAGTATTAATCCCTTAAACATTCAGTACTTC
>15|TRBJ1-2|-|TRBV9|TRBD1
CASSVGDSFFYGYTF
TGTGCCAGCAGCGTAGGGGACAGCTTTTTCTATGGCTACACCTTC
>17|TRBJ1-6|-|TRBV5-1|-
CASSLGLPPPYNSPLHF
TGCGCCAGCAGCTTGGGACTCCCTCCACCCTATAATTCACCCCTCCACTTT
>14|TRBJ1-1|-|TRBV5-4|TRBD1
CASSYDRANTEAFF
TGTGCCAGCAGCTACGACAGGGCGAACACTGAAGCTTTCTTT
>11|TRBJ1-3|once|TRBV30|-
CACGYGNTIYF
TGTGCCTGCGGGTATGGAAACACCATATATTTT
>14|TRBJ1-2|-|TRBV6-5|-
CASSFLRSNYGYTF
TGTGCCAGCAGCTTCTTACGGTCTAACTATGGCTACACCTTC
>14|TRBJ1-2|once|TRBV5-6|TRBD1
CASRPTGLDYGYTF
TGTGCCAGCAGACCGACAGGGCTCGACTATGGCTACACCTTC
>15|TRBJ1-1|-|TRBV25-1|-
CASRSREGGNTEAFF
TGTGCCAGCAGATCGAGGGAGGGGGGAAACACTGAAGCTTTCTTT
>14|TRBJ1-5|few|TRBV19|-
CASSIRVVGQPQHF
TGTGCCAGTAGTATCCGGGTGGTGGGTCAGCCCCAGCATTTT
>16|TRBJ2-7|-|TRBV7-6|-
CASSFSSLIGGYEQYF
TGTGCCAGCAGCTTCTCTAGCCTCATCGGTGGGTACGAGCAGTACTTC
>15|TRBJ2-7|-|TRBV25-1|TRBD1
CASSGGTVSSYEQYF
TGTGCCAGCAGTGGTGGGACAGTCAGCTCCTACGAGCAGTACTTC
>12|TRBJ1-5|-|TRBV18|-
CASSPRTAAAHF
TGTGCCAGCTCACCACGCACGGCGGCGGCGCATTTT
>19|TRBJ2-2|-|TRBV23-1|-
CASSQYPGPSLAPTGELFF
TGCGCCAGCAGTCAATATCCCGGGCCCTCCCTAGCCCCCACCGGGGAGCTGTTTTTT
>15|TRBJ2-3|few|TRBV6-1|-
CASSEYSLYTDTQYF
TGTGCCAGCAGTGAATACAGCTTATACACAGATACGCAGTATTTT